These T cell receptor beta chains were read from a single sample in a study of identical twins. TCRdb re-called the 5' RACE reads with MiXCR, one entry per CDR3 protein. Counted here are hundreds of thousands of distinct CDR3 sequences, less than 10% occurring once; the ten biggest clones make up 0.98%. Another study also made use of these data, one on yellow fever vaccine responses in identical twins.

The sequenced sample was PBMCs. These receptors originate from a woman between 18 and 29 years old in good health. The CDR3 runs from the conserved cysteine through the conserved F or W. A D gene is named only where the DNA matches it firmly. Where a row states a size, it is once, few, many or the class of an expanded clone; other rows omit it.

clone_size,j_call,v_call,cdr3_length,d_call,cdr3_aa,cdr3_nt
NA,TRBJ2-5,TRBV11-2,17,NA,CASSLVLRGKYQETQYF,TGTGCCAGCAGCTTAGTTCTTCGGGGAAAGTACCAAGAGACCCAGTACTTC
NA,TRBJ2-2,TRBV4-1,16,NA,CASSQERPNVIGELFF,TGCGCCAGCAGCCAAGAACGTCCAAACGTGATCGGGGAGCTGTTTTTT
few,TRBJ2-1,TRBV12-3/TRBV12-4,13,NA,CASSLLVFNEQFF,TGTGCCAGCAGTTTGTTAGTTTTCAATGAGCAGTTCTTC
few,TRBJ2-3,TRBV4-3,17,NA,CASSPGLPSISTDTQYF,TGCGCCAGCAGCCCGGGCCTGCCTAGTATAAGCACAGATACGCAGTATTTT
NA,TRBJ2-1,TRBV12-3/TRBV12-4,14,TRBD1,CASSPGQGWNEQFF,TGTGCCAGCAGTCCCGGACAGGGATGGAATGAGCAGTTCTTC
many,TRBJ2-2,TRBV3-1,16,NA,CASSQSSGVYTGELFF,TGTGCCAGCAGCCAATCTTCCGGGGTTTACACCGGGGAGCTGTTTTTT
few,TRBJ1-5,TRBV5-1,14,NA,CASSLDSTNQPQHF,TGCGCCAGCAGCTTGGACAGTACCAATCAGCCCCAGCATTTT
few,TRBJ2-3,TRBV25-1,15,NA,CASSESKGRTDTQYF,TGTGCCAGCAGTGAGTCCAAGGGGCGGACAGATACGCAGTATTTT
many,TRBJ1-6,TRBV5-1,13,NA,CASSYDRFSPLHF,TGCGCCAGCAGCTACGACAGGTTCTCACCCCTCCACTTT
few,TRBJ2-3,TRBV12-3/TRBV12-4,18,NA,CASSHDRLADGPTDTQYF,TGTGCCAGCAGCCACGATCGGCTGGCAGACGGGCCAACAGATACGCAGTATTTT
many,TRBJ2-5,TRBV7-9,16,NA,CASSHLPGENEETQYF,TGTGCCAGCAGCCACCTACCTGGGGAAAACGAAGAGACCCAGTACTTC
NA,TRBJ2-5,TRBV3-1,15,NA,CASSQETRAQETQYF,TGTGCCAGCAGCCAAGAGACACGTGCCCAAGAGACCCAGTACTTC
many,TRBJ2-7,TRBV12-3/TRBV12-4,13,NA,CASSFRGSYEQYF,TGTGCCAGCAGTTTCAGAGGTTCCTACGAGCAGTACTTC
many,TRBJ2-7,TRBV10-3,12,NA,CAISDVSDEQYF,TGTGCCATCAGTGACGTTTCCGACGAGCAGTACTTC
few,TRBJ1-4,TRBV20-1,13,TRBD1,CSAPGQGEEKLFF,TGCAGTGCCCCGGGACAGGGTGAAGAAAAACTGTTTTTT
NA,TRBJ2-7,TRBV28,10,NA,CASADYEQYF,TGTGCCAGCGCCGACTACGAGCAGTACTTC
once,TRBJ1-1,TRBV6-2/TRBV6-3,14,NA,CASSYRLGDAEAFF,TGTGCCAGCAGTTACAGGCTAGGAGATGCTGAAGCTTTCTTT
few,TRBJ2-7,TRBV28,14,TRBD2,CASGSSGLSYEQYF,TGTGCCAGCGGGTCTAGCGGGTTATCCTACGAGCAGTACTTC
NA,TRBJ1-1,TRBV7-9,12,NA,CASEWAGTEAFF,TGTGCCAGCGAATGGGCCGGCACTGAAGCTTTCTTT
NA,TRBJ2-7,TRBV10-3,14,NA,CAISELTSQYEQYF,TGTGCCATCAGTGAGTTGACTAGTCAGTACGAGCAGTACTTC
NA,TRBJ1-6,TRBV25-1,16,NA,CASSEPLLGGLAPLHF,TGTGCCAGCAGTGAACCCCTCCTCGGGGGGTTGGCACCCCTCCACTTT
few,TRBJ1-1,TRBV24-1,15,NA,CATRGGLDRDTEAFF,TGTGCCACCAGAGGAGGGCTTGACCGTGACACTGAAGCTTTCTTT
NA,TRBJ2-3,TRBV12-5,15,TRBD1,CASEAGTGRTDTQYF,TGTGCTAGTGAAGCCGGGACAGGGAGGACAGATACGCAGTATTTT
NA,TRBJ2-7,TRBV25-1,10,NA,CASRGGEQYF,TGTGCCAGCAGGGGTGGCGAGCAGTACTTC
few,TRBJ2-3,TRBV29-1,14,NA,CSVMGSGMTDTQYF,TGCAGCGTGATGGGCAGCGGAATGACAGATACGCAGTATTTT
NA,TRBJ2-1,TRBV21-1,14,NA,CASRCAGGPPEQFF,TGTGCCAGCAGATGCGCGGGAGGCCCCCCTGAGCAGTTCTTC
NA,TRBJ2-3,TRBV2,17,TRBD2,CASKILGLAVKTDTQYF,TGTGCCAGCAAAATCTTGGGACTAGCGGTAAAAACAGATACGCAGTATTTT
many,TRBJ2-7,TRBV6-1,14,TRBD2,CASRPLAGDYEQYF,TGTGCCAGCAGGCCACTAGCGGGAGACTACGAGCAGTACTTC
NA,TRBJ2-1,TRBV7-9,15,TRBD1,CASSFTGAGWNEQFF,TGTGCCAGCAGCTTCACAGGGGCGGGCTGGAATGAGCAGTTCTTC
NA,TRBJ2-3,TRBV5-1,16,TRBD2,CASSLISGRAPDTQYF,TGCGCCAGCAGCTTAATCAGCGGGAGGGCCCCAGATACGCAGTATTTT
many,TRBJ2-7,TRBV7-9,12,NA,CASSHDPGEQYF,TGTGCCAGCAGCCACGACCCAGGCGAGCAGTACTTC
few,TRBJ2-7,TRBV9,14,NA,CASSVSPGGGEQYF,TGTGCCAGCAGCGTATCCCCCGGGGGTGGCGAGCAGTACTTC
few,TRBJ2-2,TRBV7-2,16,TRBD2,CASSFATSVGAGELFF,TGTGCCAGCAGCTTCGCAACTAGCGTGGGTGCCGGGGAGCTGTTTTTT
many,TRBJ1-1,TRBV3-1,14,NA,CASSQDLGSAEAFF,TGTGCCAGCAGCCAAGATTTGGGCAGCGCTGAAGCTTTCTTT
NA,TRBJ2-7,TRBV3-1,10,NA,CASSQGKQYF,TGTGCCAGCAGCCAAGGAAAGCAGTACTTC
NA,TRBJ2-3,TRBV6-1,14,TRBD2,CASRGLARADTQYF,TGTGCCAGCAGGGGACTAGCGAGGGCAGATACGCAGTATTTT
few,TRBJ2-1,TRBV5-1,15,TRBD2,CASSYLAGVRNEQFF,TGCGCCAGCAGCTACCTAGCGGGAGTTCGTAATGAGCAGTTCTTC
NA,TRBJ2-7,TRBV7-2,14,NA,CASSPRWGAYEQYF,TGTGCCAGCAGCCCGAGATGGGGGGCCTACGAGCAGTACTTC
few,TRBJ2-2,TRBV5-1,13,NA,CAVRDGDTGELFF,TGCGCCGTCCGGGACGGCGACACCGGGGAGCTGTTTTTT
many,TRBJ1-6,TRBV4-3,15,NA,CASSRGAGNNSPLHF,TGCGCCAGCAGCCGCGGGGCGGGGAATAATTCACCCCTCCACTTT
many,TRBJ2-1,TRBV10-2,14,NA,CASSTSGPYNEQFF,TGCGCCAGCAGTACCAGCGGACCCTACAATGAGCAGTTCTTC